This is a list of T cell receptor beta chains from one sample in a study of T cell changes during pregnancy in multiple sclerosis. Profiling relied on immunoSEQ multiplex PCR, and the TCRdb table lists in-frame clones only, not all of them. The table has roughly 35,000 clones, 92% seen once. What was sequenced was PBMCs (not recorded whether the cells were cultured). The receptor set was obtained from a female donor with multiple sclerosis, enrolled in a pregnancy study. Each CDR3 is given without its conserved first and last residue.

J: TRBJ1-2
V: TRBV30
CDR3: ARWGQGNYGYT

J: TRBJ1-3
V: TRBV19
CDR3: ASSGQESSGNTIY

J: TRBJ2-7
V: TRBV6-4
CDR3: ASSRLAGVTEQY

J: TRBJ2-2
V: TRBV5-1
CDR3: ASSSGALNTGELF

J: TRBJ2-3
V: TRBV11-3
CDR3: ASSFQGVTDTQY

J: TRBJ2-1
V: TRBV7-9
CDR3: ASSLLADNEQF

J: TRBJ2-7
V: TRBV5-5
CDR3: ASSFTTYEQY

J: TRBJ2-3
V: TRBV11-1
CDR3: ASSPRTGGLDTQY

J: TRBJ2-7
V: TRBV5-4
CDR3: ASSLFASDEQY

J: TRBJ2-7
V: TRBV2
CDR3: ASSESVPGQGLPYEQY

J: TRBJ2-3
V: TRBV27
CDR3: ASSLGGLAGVTQY

J: TRBJ2-5
V: TRBV11-2
CDR3: ASSLGPDWGETQY

J: TRBJ2-1
V: TRBV9
CDR3: ASSVGLHSYNEQF

J: TRBJ1-1
V: TRBV9
CDR3: ASSVEGFGEAF

J: TRBJ2-3
V: TRBV19
CDR3: ASSVGELVLDTQY

J: TRBJ1-3
V: TRBV6-1
CDR3: ASTSTNSGNTIY

J: TRBJ1-2
V: TRBV7-9
CDR3: ASTNPGTSYGYT

J: TRBJ2-7
V: TRBV30
CDR3: AWTRRHSYEQY

J: TRBJ1-5
V: TRBV5-1
CDR3: ASSLGGQGQNQPQH

J: TRBJ1-4
V: TRBV30
CDR3: AYRPTPGGGEKLF

J: TRBJ2-7
V: TRBV29-1
CDR3: SVETRLGVYYEQY

J: TRBJ2-7
V: TRBV28
CDR3: ASSSRESSYEQY

J: TRBJ2-2
V: TRBV9
CDR3: ASSSGLADRLAGELF

J: TRBJ2-7
V: TRBV4-1
CDR3: ASSLRPSSYEQY

J: TRBJ2-7
V: TRBV6-1
CDR3: ASSQEGRSYEQY

J: TRBJ1-1
V: TRBV4-1
CDR3: ASSQVRANTNTEAF

J: TRBJ1-2
V: TRBV30
CDR3: AAVSGVEKYLNGYT

J: TRBJ1-2
V: TRBV6-5
CDR3: ASREGGGEGYT

J: TRBJ2-3
V: TRBV7-9
CDR3: ASSSILAGSTDTQY

J: TRBJ1-5
V: TRBV30
CDR3: AWSARVNQPQH

J: TRBJ2-5
V: TRBV11-2
CDR3: ASSRRDRANQETQY

J: TRBJ1-1
V: TRBV7-9
CDR3: ASSFTGTGTEAF

J: TRBJ1-2
V: TRBV30
CDR3: AMEGGGYT

J: TRBJ1-2
V: TRBV5-6
CDR3: ASSQTGGVSLGYT

J: TRBJ2-2
V: TRBV5-4
CDR3: ASSPGPTNTGELF

J: TRBJ1-1
V: TRBV27
CDR3: ASSRQSVNTEAF

J: TRBJ2-7
V: TRBV6-1
CDR3: ASSEGGLAGYEQY

J: TRBJ1-1
V: TRBV10-2
CDR3: ASSQLGGTEAF

J: TRBJ2-1
V: TRBV10-1
CDR3: ASSKQGEYNEQF

J: TRBJ2-7
V: TRBV14
CDR3: ASSQDMSGGYEQY

J: TRBJ2-7
V: TRBV2
CDR3: ASSHPGTGGMGEQY

J: TRBJ1-5
V: TRBV9
CDR3: ASSATLRGSNQPQH

J: TRBJ2-3
V: TRBV27
CDR3: ASSPPGHHTDTQY

J: TRBJ2-7
V: TRBV13
CDR3: ASTPRTEASYEQY

J: TRBJ2-2
V: TRBV2
CDR3: ASRRTGGKDGELF

J: TRBJ1-1
V: TRBV9
CDR3: ASSVAQGSEAF

J: TRBJ2-5
V: TRBV7-3
CDR3: ASSLDVGARETQY

J: TRBJ2-3
V: TRBV7-3
CDR3: ASSLTVGGGADTQY

J: TRBJ1-3
V: TRBV6-5
CDR3: ASSSNTVRNTIY

J: TRBJ1-1
V: TRBV19
CDR3: ASTYSQGFTTEAF

J: TRBJ2-7
V: TRBV6-5
CDR3: ASSPSGSKYEQY

J: TRBJ1-5
V: TRBV5-6
CDR3: ASSYYSNQPQH

J: TRBJ1-1
V: TRBV19
CDR3: ASNRGWSSGTEAF

J: TRBJ1-5
V: TRBV6-5
CDR3: ASTKTQGGQPQH

J: TRBJ1-1
V: TRBV6-4
CDR3: ASSDSRQMNTEAF

J: TRBJ2-7
V: TRBV25-1
CDR3: ASSLYYEQY

J: TRBJ2-7
V: TRBV6-1
CDR3: ASSEAPAAPGYEQY

J: TRBJ2-7
V: TRBV5-4
CDR3: ASSLGGISYEQY

J: TRBJ2-2
V: TRBV14
CDR3: ASSQDLNGVNTGELF

J: TRBJ2-1
V: TRBV10-1
CDR3: ASSDRWGAGNNEQF